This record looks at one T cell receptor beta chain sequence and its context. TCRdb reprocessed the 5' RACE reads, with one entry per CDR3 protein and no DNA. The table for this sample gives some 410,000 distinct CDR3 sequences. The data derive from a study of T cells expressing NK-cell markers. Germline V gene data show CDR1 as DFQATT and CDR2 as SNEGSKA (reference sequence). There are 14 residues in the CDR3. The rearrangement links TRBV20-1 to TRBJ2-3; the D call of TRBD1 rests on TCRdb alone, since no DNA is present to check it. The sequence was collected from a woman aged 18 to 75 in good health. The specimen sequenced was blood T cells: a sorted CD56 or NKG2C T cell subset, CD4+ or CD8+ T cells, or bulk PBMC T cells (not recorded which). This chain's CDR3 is CSAGAPGGKDTQYF.